This TCR beta chain was observed in a study of T and B cells in COVID-19 patients. Findings of the study overall: Clonality of TRB repertoires was high in active COVID-19; recovery brought above-healthy diversity and richness. No sequencing was yet done of CD4+, regulatory or CD8+ subsets, or of SARS-CoV-2-responsive or tetramer+ sorted cells. Patients with COVID-19 reportedly showed strongly skewed T cell receptor beta variable and joining gene usage.

From blood, roughly 250-550 ng of genomic DNA served as TRB template. TRB rearrangements were amplified by multiplex PCR with BIOMED2 TRB-A/B primers. TCRdb passed the multiplex PCR reads through MiXCR, listing each CDR3 protein once. This table holds approximately 26,000 distinct CDR3 sequences, about 33% found once. Worth noting for this clonotype: The antigen is not known.

The length of the CDR3 is 15 residues. V was cut by 4 bases and J by 4 bases, with 14 bases left in between. CDR1 and CDR2 from the germline V gene are SGHDN and FVKESK. This chain uses TRBV14 with TRBJ2-1; D uncertain. Specimen: blood. This sequence was found in a human donor who had recovered from COVID-19. The CDR3 nucleotides are TGTGCCAGCAGCCCCCTATGGGATTCATACAATGAGCAGTTCTTC. Its protein product is CASSPLWDSYNEQFF.